This T cell receptor beta chain was sequenced during a study of CD8 T cells in ankylosing spondylitis. Broader study findings: Reportedly, significant enrichment of disease-linked clones occurred in matched ankylosing spondylitis synovial fluid. Peripheral blood samples showed relatively rare disease-linked clones, and these clones were CD8+. Previous work reported some of these motif variants in the synovial fluid and blood of reactive arthritis. Characteristic, it appeared, of ankylosing spondylitis blood was a TCR beta motif of roughly eight highly homologous variants.

Quantitative 5'-RACE with molecular barcodes was used to make the TCR beta libraries. One entry per CDR3 protein results from TCRdb running MiXCR on the 5' RACE reads. Of fewer than 550,000 distinct CDR3 sequences in the sample, approximately 5.3% were seen once. A note on this clonotype: Its antigen is not known.

The germline V gene encodes CDR1 SEHNR and CDR2 FQNEAQ (reference sequence). The V and J ends lost 3 bases and 1 base respectively, with 13 bases between them. The CDR3 totals 16 residues. The J gene is TRBJ2-1, the V gene TRBV7-9; tentatively, D is TRBD2 (5 bases). The receptor's source is a male donor with ankylosing spondylitis. Input material: blood, either unsorted or a sorted T cell fraction (not recorded which). The CDR3 DNA sequence: TGTGCCAGCAGCTTCGTGGCTAGCCCATCCTACAATGAGCAGTTCTTC. Its protein product is CASSFVASPSYNEQFF.